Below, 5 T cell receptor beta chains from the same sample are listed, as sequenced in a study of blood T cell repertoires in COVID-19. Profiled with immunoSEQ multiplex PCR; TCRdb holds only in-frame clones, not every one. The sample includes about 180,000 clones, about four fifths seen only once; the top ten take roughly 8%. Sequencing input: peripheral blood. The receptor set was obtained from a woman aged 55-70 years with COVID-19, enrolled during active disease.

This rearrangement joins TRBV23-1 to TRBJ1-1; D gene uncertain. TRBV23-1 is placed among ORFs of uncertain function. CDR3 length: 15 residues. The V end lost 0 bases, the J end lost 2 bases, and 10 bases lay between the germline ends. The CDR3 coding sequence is TGCGCCAGCAGTCAATCTTCCCCAGGAAACACTGAAGCTTTCTTT. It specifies CASSQSSPGNTEAFF.

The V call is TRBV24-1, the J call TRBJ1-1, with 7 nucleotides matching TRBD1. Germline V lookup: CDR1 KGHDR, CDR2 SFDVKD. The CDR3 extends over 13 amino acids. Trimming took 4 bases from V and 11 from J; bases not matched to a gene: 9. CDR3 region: CATSDTRQGGAFF. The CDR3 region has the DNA TGTGCCACCAGTGACACACGACAGGGTGGTGCTTTCTTT.

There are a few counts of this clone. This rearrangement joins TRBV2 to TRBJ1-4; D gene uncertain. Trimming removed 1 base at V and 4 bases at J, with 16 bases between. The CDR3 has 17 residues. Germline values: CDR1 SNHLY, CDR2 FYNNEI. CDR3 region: CASSEGVTSGFNEKLFF. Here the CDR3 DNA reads TGTGCCAGCAGTGAAGGGGTGACGTCGGGTTTTAATGAAAAACTGTTTTTT. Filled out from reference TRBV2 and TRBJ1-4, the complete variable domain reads EPEVTQTPSHQVTQMGQEVILRCVPISNHLYFYWYRQILGQKVEFLVSFYNNEISEKSEIFDDQFSVERPDGSNFTLKIRSTKLEDSAMYFCASSEGVTSGFNEKLFFGSGTQLSVL.

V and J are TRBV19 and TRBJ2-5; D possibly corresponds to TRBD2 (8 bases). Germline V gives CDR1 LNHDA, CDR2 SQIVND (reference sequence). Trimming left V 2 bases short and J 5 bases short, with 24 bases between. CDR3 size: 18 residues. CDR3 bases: TGTGCCAGTAGTATAAGGGGGCCCACTAGCGGCAGGGCGGAGACCCAGTACTTC. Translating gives CASSIRGPTSGRAETQYF.

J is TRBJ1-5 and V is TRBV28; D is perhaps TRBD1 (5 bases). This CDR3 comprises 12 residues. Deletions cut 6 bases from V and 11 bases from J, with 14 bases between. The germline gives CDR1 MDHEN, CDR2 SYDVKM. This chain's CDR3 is CASSPTAPAQHF. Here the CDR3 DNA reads TGTGCCAGCAGCCCGACAGCACCGGCCCAGCATTTT. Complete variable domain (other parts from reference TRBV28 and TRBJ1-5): DVKVTQSSRYLVKRTGEKVFLECVQDMDHENMFWYRQDPGLGLRLIYFSYDVKMKEKGDIPEGYSVSREKKERFSLILESASTNQTSMYLCASSPTAPAQHFGDGTRLSIL.